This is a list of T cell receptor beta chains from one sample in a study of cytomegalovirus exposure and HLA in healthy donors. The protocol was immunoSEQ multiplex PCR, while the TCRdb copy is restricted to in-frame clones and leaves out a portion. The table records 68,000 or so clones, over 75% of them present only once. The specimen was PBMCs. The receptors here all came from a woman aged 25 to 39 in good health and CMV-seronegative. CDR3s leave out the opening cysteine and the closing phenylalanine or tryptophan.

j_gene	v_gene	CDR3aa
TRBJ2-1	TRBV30	AWGLAGFYNEQF
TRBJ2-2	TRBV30	AWSVQGWDGELF
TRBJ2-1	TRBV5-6	ASSERRDEQF
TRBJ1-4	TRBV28	ASSFSGGGEKLF
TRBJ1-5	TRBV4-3	ASSQDFGPGVAGGQPQH
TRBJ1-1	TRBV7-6	ASSRGQGNTEAF
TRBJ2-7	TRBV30	AWSRETGGFDEQY
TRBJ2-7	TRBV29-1	SVGLSYEQY
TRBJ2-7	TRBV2	ASLLAAVSYEQY
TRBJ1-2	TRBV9	ASSAKGGTGYGYT
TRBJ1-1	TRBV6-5	ASSSQGRNTEAF
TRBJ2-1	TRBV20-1	SARSETTPF
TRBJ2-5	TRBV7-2	ASSFISGTLETQY
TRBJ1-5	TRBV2	ASSPISDSQH
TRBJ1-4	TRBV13	ASSLGGVTNEKLF
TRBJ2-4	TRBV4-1	ASSQDSEQGLTLFQNIQY
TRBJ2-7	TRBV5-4	ASSAGTGSSYEQY
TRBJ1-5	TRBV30	AWSLGQSNQPQH
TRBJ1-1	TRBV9	ASSARDRGNTEAF
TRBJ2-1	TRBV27	ASSLAAPSEQF
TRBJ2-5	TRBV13	ASSLIPQETQY
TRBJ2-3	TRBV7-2	ASSFPGVTDTQY
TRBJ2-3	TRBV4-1	ASSRARDSPTDTQY
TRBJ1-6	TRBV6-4	ASSEGSTNSPLH
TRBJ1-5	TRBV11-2	ASSSGAGNNQPQH
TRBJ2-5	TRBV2	ASSGLAGQQETQY
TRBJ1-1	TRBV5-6	ASSPDRGLALNPNTEAF
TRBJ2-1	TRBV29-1	SADRGSYNEQF
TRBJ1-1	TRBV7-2	ASSLVRNTEAF
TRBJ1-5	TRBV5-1	ASRAGSEQPQH
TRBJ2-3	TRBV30	AWSFGGPTDTQY
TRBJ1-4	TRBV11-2	ASSPSGGLIEKLF
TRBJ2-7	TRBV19	ASSIRTGTPYEQY
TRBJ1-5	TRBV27	ASSRYSNQPQH
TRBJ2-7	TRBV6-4	ASSDSKAGGPNK
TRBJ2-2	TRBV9	ASQIAYTGELF
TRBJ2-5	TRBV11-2	ASSSNPLGQETQY
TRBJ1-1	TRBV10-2	ASKIQGNTEAF
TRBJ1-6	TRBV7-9	ASSRTDSNSPLH
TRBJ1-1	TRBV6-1	ASSEGYRNTEAF
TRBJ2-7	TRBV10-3	AIRMTGSYEQY
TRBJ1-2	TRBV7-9	ANSLAAPRVLT
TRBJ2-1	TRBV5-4	ASSLWVLGEKF
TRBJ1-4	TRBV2	ASSPQVIGEKLF
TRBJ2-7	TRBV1	TSSPPLWRGRSYEQY
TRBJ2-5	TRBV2	ASSETGGETQY
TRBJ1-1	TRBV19	ASNGREGATEAF
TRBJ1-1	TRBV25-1	AASTSTGMNTEAF
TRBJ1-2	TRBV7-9	ASSFLSGTVDYT
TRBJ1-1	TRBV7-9	ASSPPTGGYTEAF
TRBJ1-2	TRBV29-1	SVVRAGGYT
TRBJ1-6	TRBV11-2	ASRNQGRGSPLH
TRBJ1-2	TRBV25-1	ASSEFSTNHYGYT